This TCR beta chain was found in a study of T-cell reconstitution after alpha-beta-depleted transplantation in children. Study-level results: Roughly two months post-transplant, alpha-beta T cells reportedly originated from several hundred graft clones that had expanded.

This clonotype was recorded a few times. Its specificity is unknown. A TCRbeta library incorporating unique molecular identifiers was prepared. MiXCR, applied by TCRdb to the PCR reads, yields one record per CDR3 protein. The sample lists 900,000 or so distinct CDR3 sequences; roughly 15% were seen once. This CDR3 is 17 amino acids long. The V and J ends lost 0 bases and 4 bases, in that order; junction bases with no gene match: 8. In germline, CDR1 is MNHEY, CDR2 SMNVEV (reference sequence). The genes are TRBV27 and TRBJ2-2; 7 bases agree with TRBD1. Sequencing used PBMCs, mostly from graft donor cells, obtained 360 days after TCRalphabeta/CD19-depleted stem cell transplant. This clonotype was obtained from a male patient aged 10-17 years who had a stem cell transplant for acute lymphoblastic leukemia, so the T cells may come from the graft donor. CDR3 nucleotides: TGTGCCAGCAGTTTATCCCTGGACAGGATGCTCACCGGGGAGCTGTTTTTT. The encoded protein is CASSLSLDRMLTGELFF.